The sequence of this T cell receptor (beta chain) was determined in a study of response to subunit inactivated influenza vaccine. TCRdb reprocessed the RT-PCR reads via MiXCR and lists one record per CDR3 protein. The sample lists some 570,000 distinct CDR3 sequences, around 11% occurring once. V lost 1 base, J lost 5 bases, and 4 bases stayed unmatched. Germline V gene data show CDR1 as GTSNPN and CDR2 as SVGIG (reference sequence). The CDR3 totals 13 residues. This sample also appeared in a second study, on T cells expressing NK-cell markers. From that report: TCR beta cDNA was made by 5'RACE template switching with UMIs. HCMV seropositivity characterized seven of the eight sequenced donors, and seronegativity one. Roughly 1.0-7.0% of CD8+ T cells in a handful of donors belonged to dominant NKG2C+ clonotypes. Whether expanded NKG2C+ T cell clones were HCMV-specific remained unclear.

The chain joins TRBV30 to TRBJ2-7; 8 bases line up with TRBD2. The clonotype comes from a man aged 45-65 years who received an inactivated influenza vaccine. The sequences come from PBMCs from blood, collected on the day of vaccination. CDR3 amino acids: CAWSAGRANEQYF. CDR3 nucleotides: TGTGCCTGGAGTGCCGGGAGGGCCAACGAGCAGTACTTC.